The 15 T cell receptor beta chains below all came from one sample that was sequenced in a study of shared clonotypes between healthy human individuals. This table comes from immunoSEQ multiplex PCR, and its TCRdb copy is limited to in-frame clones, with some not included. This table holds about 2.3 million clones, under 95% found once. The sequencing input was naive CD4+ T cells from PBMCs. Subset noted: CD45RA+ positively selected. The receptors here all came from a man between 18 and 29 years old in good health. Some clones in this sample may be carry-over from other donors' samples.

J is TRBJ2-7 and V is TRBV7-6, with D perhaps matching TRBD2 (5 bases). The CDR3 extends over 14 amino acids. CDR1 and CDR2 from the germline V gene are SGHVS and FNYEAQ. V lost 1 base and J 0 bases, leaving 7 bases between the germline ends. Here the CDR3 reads CASSLDGNSYEQYF. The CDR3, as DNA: TGTGCCAGCAGCTTAGACGGGAACTCCTACGAGCAGTACTTC. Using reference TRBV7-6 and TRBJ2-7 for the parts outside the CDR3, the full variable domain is GAGVSQSPRYKVTKRGQDVALRCDPISGHVSLYWYRQALGQGPEFLTYFNYEAQQDKSGLPNDRFSAERPEGSISTLTIQRTEQRDSAMYRCASSLDGNSYEQYFGPGTRLTVT.

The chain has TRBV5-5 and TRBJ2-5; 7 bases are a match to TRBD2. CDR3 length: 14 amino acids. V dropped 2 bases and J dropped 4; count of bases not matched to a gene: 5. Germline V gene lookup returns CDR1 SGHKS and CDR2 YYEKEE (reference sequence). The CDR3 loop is CASSFTGGGETQYF. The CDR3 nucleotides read TGTGCCAGCAGCTTTACGGGAGGCGGAGAGACCCAGTACTTC.

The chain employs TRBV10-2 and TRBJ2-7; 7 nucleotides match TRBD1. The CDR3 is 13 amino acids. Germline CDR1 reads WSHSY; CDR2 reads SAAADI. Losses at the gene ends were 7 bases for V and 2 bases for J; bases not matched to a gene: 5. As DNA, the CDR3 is TGCGCCAGCACGATGACAGGGACCTACGAGCAGTACTTC. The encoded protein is CASTMTGTYEQYF.

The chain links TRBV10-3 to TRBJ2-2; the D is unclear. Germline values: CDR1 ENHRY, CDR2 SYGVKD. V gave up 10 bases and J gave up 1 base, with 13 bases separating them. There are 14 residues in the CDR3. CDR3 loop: CATTGSGNTGELFF. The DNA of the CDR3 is TGTGCCACCACCGGCTCGGGGAACACCGGGGAGCTGTTTTTT.

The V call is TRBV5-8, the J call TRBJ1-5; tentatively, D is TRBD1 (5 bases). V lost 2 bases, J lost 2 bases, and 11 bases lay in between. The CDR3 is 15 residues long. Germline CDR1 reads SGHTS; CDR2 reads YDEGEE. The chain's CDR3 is CASSFEGGGNQPQHF. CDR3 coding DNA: TGTGCCAGCAGCTTTGAGGGAGGGGGCAATCAGCCCCAGCATTTT.

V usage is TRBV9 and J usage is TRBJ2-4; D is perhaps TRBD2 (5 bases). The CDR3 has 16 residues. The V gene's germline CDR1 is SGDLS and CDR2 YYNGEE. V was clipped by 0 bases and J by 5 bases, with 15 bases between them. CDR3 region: CASSVAGSGIQNIQYF. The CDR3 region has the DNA TGTGCCAGCAGCGTAGCGGGGTCTGGTATTCAAAACATTCAGTACTTC.

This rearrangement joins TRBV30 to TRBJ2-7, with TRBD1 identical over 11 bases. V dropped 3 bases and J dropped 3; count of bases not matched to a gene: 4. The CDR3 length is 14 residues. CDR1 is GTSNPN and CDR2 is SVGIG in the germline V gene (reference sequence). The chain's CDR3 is CAWSRDRGIYEQYF. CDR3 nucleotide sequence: TGTGCCTGGAGCCGGGACAGGGGGATCTACGAGCAGTACTTC. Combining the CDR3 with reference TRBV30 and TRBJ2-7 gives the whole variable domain SQTIHQWPATLVQPVGSPLSLECTVEGTSNPNLYWYRQAAGRGLQLLFYSVGIGQISSEVPQNLSASRPQDRQFILSSKKLLLSDSGFYLCAWSRDRGIYEQYFGPGTRLTVT.

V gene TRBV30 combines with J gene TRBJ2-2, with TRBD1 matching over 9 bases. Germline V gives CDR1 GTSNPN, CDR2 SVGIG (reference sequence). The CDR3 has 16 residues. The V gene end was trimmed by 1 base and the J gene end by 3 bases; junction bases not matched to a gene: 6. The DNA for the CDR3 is TGTGCCTGGAGTGAAATGGGACAGGGATACACCGGGGAGCTGTTTTTT. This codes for CAWSEMGQGYTGELFF.

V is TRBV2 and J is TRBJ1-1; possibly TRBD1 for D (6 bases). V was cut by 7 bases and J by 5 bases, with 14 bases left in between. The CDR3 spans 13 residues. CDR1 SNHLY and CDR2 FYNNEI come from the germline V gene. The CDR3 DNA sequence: TGTGCCAGCACCAGGGAAGGGGGGACTGAAGCTTTCTTT. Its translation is CASTREGGTEAFF.

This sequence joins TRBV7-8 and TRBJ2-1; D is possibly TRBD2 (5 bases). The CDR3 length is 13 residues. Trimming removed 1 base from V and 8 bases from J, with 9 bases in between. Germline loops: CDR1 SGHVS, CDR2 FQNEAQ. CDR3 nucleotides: TGTGCCAGCAGCTTAGGCCCGGGGTATGAGCAGTTCTTC. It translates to CASSLGPGYEQFF.

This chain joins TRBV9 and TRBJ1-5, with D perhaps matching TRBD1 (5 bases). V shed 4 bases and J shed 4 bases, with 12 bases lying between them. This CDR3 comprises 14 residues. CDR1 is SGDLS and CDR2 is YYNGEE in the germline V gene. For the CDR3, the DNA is TGTGCCAGCAGCAGGGGAATAGGGAATCAGCCCCAGCATTTT. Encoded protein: CASSRGIGNQPQHF.

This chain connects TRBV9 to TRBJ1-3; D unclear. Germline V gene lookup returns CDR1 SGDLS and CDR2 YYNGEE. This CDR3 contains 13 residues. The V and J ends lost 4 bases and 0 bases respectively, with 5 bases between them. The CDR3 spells CASSRPSGNTIYF. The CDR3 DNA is TGTGCCAGCAGCCGGCCCTCTGGAAACACCATATATTTT.

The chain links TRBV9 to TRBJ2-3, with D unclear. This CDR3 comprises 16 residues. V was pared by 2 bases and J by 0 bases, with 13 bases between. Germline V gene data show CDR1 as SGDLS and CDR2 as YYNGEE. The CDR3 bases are TGTGCCAGCAGCGTTAGGACGGAAAAGAGCACAGATACGCAGTATTTT. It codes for CASSVRTEKSTDTQYF.

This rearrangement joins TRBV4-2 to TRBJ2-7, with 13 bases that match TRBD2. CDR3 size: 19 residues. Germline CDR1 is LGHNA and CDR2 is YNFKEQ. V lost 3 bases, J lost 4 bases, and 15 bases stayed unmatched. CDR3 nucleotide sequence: TGTGCCAGCAGCCATCACTCCTTAGGACTAGCGGGAGATGGGTACGAGCAGTACTTC. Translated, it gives CASSHHSLGLAGDGYEQYF.

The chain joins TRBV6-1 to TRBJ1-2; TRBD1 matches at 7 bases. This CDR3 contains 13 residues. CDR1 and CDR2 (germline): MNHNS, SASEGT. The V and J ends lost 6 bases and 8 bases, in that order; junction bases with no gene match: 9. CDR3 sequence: CASRRQGREGYTF. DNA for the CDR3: TGTGCCAGCAGGCGACAGGGACGAGAAGGCTACACCTTC.